A selection of T cell receptor beta chains follows, all from one sample in a study of CD8 T cells in Susac syndrome. One entry per CDR3 protein results from TCRdb running MiXCR on the immunoSEQ multiplex PCR reads. The sample records around 190,000 distinct CDR3 sequences, 90% to 95% being singletons. Sequenced material: CD4+ T cells from PBMCs. The receptors here all came from a human donor in good health. Each CDR3 is given with its conserved first and last residue. D genes are given only for firm matches. A row's size may be missing; if present it is once, few, many or a size class.

d_gene: .; j_gene: TRBJ2-3; abundance: once; v_gene: TRBV29-1; CDR3nt: TGCAGCGTTGAAGATGTCCGGGGGCCAGGGGATACGCAGTATTTT; CDR3aa: CSVEDVRGPGDTQYF
d_gene: .; j_gene: TRBJ1-1; abundance: once; v_gene: TRBV24-1; CDR3nt: TGTGCCACCAGCGGAGGGACGGCGAACACTGAAGCTTTCTTT; CDR3aa: CATSGGTANTEAFF
d_gene: TRBD1; j_gene: TRBJ1-6; abundance: .; v_gene: TRBV9; CDR3nt: TGTGCCAGCAGCCAGGGACAGGGGGATTCACCCCTCCACTTT; CDR3aa: CASSQGQGDSPLHF
d_gene: TRBD1; j_gene: TRBJ1-6; abundance: .; v_gene: TRBV12-3/TRBV12-4; CDR3nt: TGTGCCAGCAGTTTCGGACAGGGCAGCTCACCCCTCCACTTT; CDR3aa: CASSFGQGSSPLHF
d_gene: TRBD2; j_gene: TRBJ2-1; abundance: once; v_gene: TRBV20-1; CDR3nt: TGCAGTGCTCCTGTTGGGCTAGCGGGTGAGCAGTTCTTC; CDR3aa: CSAPVGLAGEQFF
d_gene: TRBD1; j_gene: TRBJ2-5; abundance: .; v_gene: TRBV7-9; CDR3nt: TGTGCCAGCAGCCAATGGGACAGTAAAGAGACCCAGTACTTC; CDR3aa: CASSQWDSKETQYF
d_gene: .; j_gene: TRBJ1-1; abundance: few; v_gene: TRBV29-1; CDR3nt: TGCAGCGCCGTTGAGAACAGTGAAGCTTTCTTT; CDR3aa: CSAVENSEAFF
d_gene: TRBD1; j_gene: TRBJ1-1; abundance: .; v_gene: TRBV14; CDR3nt: TGTGCCAGCAGCCAAGCGGGCCACAGGGGTAAAGCTTTCTTT; CDR3aa: CASSQAGHRGKAFF
d_gene: TRBD1; j_gene: TRBJ2-1; abundance: .; v_gene: TRBV5-1; CDR3nt: TGCGCCAGCAGCTTGAGACAGGGGGCGTCGGGTGAGCAGTTCTTC; CDR3aa: CASSLRQGASGEQFF
d_gene: .; j_gene: TRBJ1-4; abundance: .; v_gene: TRBV29-1; CDR3nt: TGCAGCGTTGGACTTGATTCATATGAAAAACTGTTTTTT; CDR3aa: CSVGLDSYEKLFF
d_gene: .; j_gene: TRBJ2-5; abundance: few; v_gene: TRBV18; CDR3nt: TGTGCCAGCTCACCCGGGCTGGCAGAAGAGACCCAGTACTTC; CDR3aa: CASSPGLAEETQYF
d_gene: .; j_gene: TRBJ2-3; abundance: .; v_gene: TRBV29-1; CDR3nt: TGCAGCGTTGAAGAGGGAAAGGGCACAGATACGCAGTATTTT; CDR3aa: CSVEEGKGTDTQYF
d_gene: TRBD2; j_gene: TRBJ2-1; abundance: .; v_gene: TRBV11-2; CDR3nt: TGTGCCAGCAGCTTAGATCTCCAGCGGGGATACAATGAGCAGTTCTTC; CDR3aa: CASSLDLQRGYNEQFF